The rows below give T cell receptor beta chains drawn from one sample of a study of T cell repertoires in cytomegalovirus infection. TCRdb redid the calling of the reads with MiXCR, one entry per CDR3 protein. Among more than 85,000 distinct CDR3 sequences listed, 20% to 25% were seen once. The sequenced sample was CD8+ T cells from PBMCs. The receptors shown here come from a human donor in good health (CMV status not recorded). Some clones in this sample may be carry-over from other donors' samples. CDR3s include the opening cysteine and the closing phenylalanine or tryptophan. The D gene is left open where the match is weak. Clone size is stated in some rows and not others, as once, few, many or a class when expanded.

V gene	J gene	clone size	D gene	CDR3 protein	CDR3 DNA
TRBV11-2	TRBJ2-5	few	TRBD2	CASSLGTSGGPDQETQYF	TGTGCCAGCAGCTTAGGGACTAGCGGGGGCCCTGACCAAGAGACCCAGTACTTC
TRBV7-9	TRBJ2-2	few	.	CASSAGGTGELFF	TGTGCCAGCAGCGCTGGTGGGACCGGGGAGCTGTTTTTT
TRBV14	TRBJ1-1	few	.	CASSQATAHMNTEAFF	TGTGCCAGCAGCCAAGCGACAGCCCACATGAACACTGAAGCTTTCTTT
TRBV20-1	TRBJ1-2	.	.	CSATGNYGYTF	TGCAGTGCTACCGGGAACTATGGCTACACCTTC
TRBV7-9	TRBJ2-2	.	.	CASSSHREPNTGELFF	TGTGCCAGCAGCTCTCACAGGGAACCGAACACCGGGGAGCTGTTTTTT
TRBV7-8	TRBJ2-7	many	TRBD2	CASSLAEREPSYEQYF	TGTGCCAGCAGCTTAGCTGAGCGGGAGCCGTCCTACGAGCAGTACTTC
TRBV7-9	TRBJ2-7	few	.	CASSPRGDDYEQYF	TGTGCCAGCAGCCCTCGAGGGGACGATTACGAGCAGTACTTC
TRBV28	TRBJ2-5	many	TRBD1	CASSFTGEETQYF	TGTGCCAGCAGTTTTACAGGGGAAGAGACCCAGTACTTC
TRBV12-3/TRBV12-4	TRBJ2-2	few	.	CASSSGGAVDTGELFF	TGTGCCAGCAGCTCGGGCGGGGCGGTGGACACCGGGGAGCTGTTTTTT
TRBV7-6	TRBJ2-1	many	TRBD1	CASSFPGQGVHEQFF	TGTGCCAGCAGCTTCCCGGGACAGGGGGTCCATGAGCAGTTCTTC
TRBV24-1	TRBJ2-3	.	TRBD1	CATSGSRTGGLTDTQYF	TGTGCCACCAGTGGGTCCAGGACAGGGGGTCTCACAGATACGCAGTATTTT
TRBV7-9	TRBJ2-3	.	.	CASSPWGGGPTDTQYF	TGTGCCAGCAGCCCCTGGGGGGGCGGGCCCACAGATACGCAGTATTTT
TRBV6-5	TRBJ2-2	.	.	CASSYSLGPGELFF	TGTGCCAGCAGTTACTCGCTTGGCCCGGGGGAGCTGTTTTTT
TRBV12-5	TRBJ2-5	.	.	CASGSGVQETQYF	TGTGCTAGTGGTTCAGGGGTCCAAGAGACCCAGTACTTC